This TCR beta chain was sequenced for a study of blood T cell repertoires in COVID-19. The overall study: From the United States, Italy and Spain came samples of acute and convalescent COVID-19. In each case, the material was cDNA or gDNA derived from T cells, B-cell-depleted T cells, or PBMCs.

TCRdb's table, derived via immunoSEQ multiplex PCR, lists solely in-frame clones and lacks some. The data show over 150,000 clones, around nine tenths seen once. Recruited during active infection, patients (from Seattle) were subsequently followed longitudinally. The receptor was isolated from a woman in her seventies with COVID-19, enrolled during active disease. Sequencing was performed on peripheral blood.

The CDR3 sequence: CASSPGTGDTDTQYF. In nucleotides, the CDR3 is TGTGCCAGCAGCCCCGGGACAGGGGACACAGATACGCAGTATTTT. The rearrangement links TRBV6-4 to TRBJ2-3; 10 nucleotides agree with TRBD1. The CDR3 extends over 15 amino acids. V shed 6 bases and J 2 bases; nucleotides not matched to a gene: 5. Per germline, CDR1 MRHNA and CDR2 SNTAGT.